A single sample gave rise to the 17 T cell receptor beta chains below, sequenced in a study of post-analysis software for immune sequencing data. Unique-molecular-identifier-tagged TCR beta cDNA libraries were used. TCRdb used MiXCR to reprocess the PCR reads, holding one entry per CDR3 protein. The table records under 650,000 distinct CDR3 sequences, around 40% of them present only once. These receptors' targets are unknown. Study-level points and caveats: TRBV segments more frequent in patients than in controls numbered roughly 5 and included TRBV5-6, TRBV5-1 and TRBV20-1.

The sequenced sample consisted of blood. These receptors were taken from a girl aged 5-17 years with multiple sclerosis.

This CDR3 is CASSQDLMTGELFF. The CDR3 nucleotides read TGTGCCAGCAGCCAAGATCTGATGACCGGGGAGCTGTTTTTT. V gene TRBV3-1 combines with J gene TRBJ2-2; no definite D call. Per the germline V gene, CDR1 is LGHDT and CDR2 is YNNKEL (reference sequence). Trimming took off 0 bases at V and 5 bases at J, with 7 bases between the two ends. The CDR3 has 14 residues.

The chain links TRBV30 to TRBJ1-1; 7 nucleotides line up with TRBD1. This CDR3 is 14 amino acids long. Trimming cost V 5 bases and J 0 bases; bases outside gene matches: 6. Per germline, CDR1 GTSNPN and CDR2 SVGIG (reference sequence). The CDR3: CAWYRGRVNTEAFF. In DNA form, the CDR3 reads TGTGCCTGGTACAGGGGACGGGTGAACACTGAAGCTTTCTTT.

This clonotype was counted a few times. Here the CDR3 reads CASGVAGGHTQYF. The CDR3 DNA sequence: TGTGCCAGCGGCGTGGCGGGAGGACATACGCAGTATTTT. This chain joins TRBV12-3 or TRBV12-4 and TRBJ2-3, with 8 positions matching TRBD2. V shed 8 bases and J 7 bases; nucleotides not matched to a gene: 8. This CDR3 is 13 amino acids long.

V is TRBV30 and J is TRBJ2-7, with D perhaps matching TRBD2 (5 bases). This CDR3 is built from 13 residues. The germline gives CDR1 GTSNPN, CDR2 SVGIG (reference sequence). The V end lost 0 bases, the J end lost 4 bases, and 10 bases lay between the germline ends. CDR3 nucleotide sequence: TGTGCCTGGAGTGTAAACCGAGGGTACGAGCAGTACTTC. Its translation is CAWSVNRGYEQYF.

This clonotype was counted once. The chain joins TRBV5-5 to TRBJ1-2, with D maybe TRBD1 (6 bases). This CDR3 is built from 16 residues. The germline CDR1 and CDR2 sequences are SGHKS and YYEKEE (reference sequence). V was pared by 0 bases and J by 0 bases, with 12 bases between. The CDR3 is CASSLEPRTANYGYTF. The CDR3 DNA sequence: TGTGCCAGCAGCTTGGAGCCCCGGACAGCTAACTATGGCTACACCTTC.

This clonotype was detected a few times. The CDR3 DNA is TGTGCCAGCAGTTCTAGAAACATCGAAGGGTCTCTCGAGCAGTACTTC. Translating it yields CASSSRNIEGSLEQYF. The V call is TRBV12-3 or TRBV12-4, the J call TRBJ2-7, with no clear D. V lost 4 bases and J lost 6, with 22 bases in between. This CDR3 spans 16 amino acids.

The rearrangement joins TRBV5-6 to TRBJ2-7, with D possibly being TRBD1 or TRBD2 (6 bases each). Germline V lookup: CDR1 SGHDT, CDR2 YYEEEE. Trimming shortened V by 0 bases and J by 3 bases, and 13 bases separated the two germline ends. The CDR3 loop spans 15 amino acids. The DNA for the CDR3 is TGTGCCAGCAGCTTGGACAGGGAGGTGGGCTACGAGCAGTACTTC. The encoded protein is CASSLDREVGYEQYF. Variable domain in full (rest from reference TRBV5-6 and TRBJ2-7): DAGVTQSPTHLIKTRGQQVTLRCSPKSGHDTVSWYQQALGQGPQFIFQYYEEEERQRGNFPDRFSGHQFPNYSSELNVNALLLGDSALYLCASSLDREVGYEQYFGPGTRLTVT.

This chain links TRBV20-1 with TRBJ2-3, with 12 bases aligning to TRBD2. The CDR3 covers 14 residues. Germline V lookup: CDR1 DFQATT, CDR2 SNEGSKA (reference sequence). V was pared by 1 base and J by 4 bases, with 0 bases of the junction left unmatched. CDR3 DNA: TGCAGTGCTAGAGCTAGCGGGGGGGCAGATACGCAGTATTTT. Residues: CSARASGGADTQYF.

A remark on this clonotype: A much more abundant neighbour one base away suggests this may be a read error. The chain uses TRBV6-6 and TRBJ1-2, with 10 positions matching TRBD1. CDR1 is MNHNY and CDR2 is SVGAGI in the germline V gene (reference sequence). V was pared by 4 bases and J by 3 bases, with 2 bases of the junction left unmatched. The CDR3 totals 14 residues. Here the CDR3 reads CASSFGQGDYGYTF. CDR3 DNA: TGTGCCAGCAGTTTCGGACAGGGGGACTATGGCTACACCTTC.

A few counts support this clonotype. The genes are TRBV12-3 or TRBV12-4 and TRBJ2-1, with D perhaps TRBD2 (5 bases). The V end lost 7 bases, the J end lost 0 bases, and 13 bases lay between the germline ends. This CDR3 spans 15 amino acids. CDR3 in amino acids: CASTRVAGSYNEQFF. The CDR3 region has the DNA TGTGCCAGCACCCGAGTGGCGGGCTCCTACAATGAGCAGTTCTTC.

The V and J genes are TRBV7-2 and TRBJ2-7; no firm D call. The germline V gene has CDR1 SGHTA and CDR2 FQGNSA. V lost 4 bases and J 1 base, leaving 11 bases between the germline ends. The CDR3 totals 14 residues. CDR3 region: CASSSWTASYEQYF. The DNA of the CDR3 is TGTGCCAGCAGCTCCTGGACGGCTTCCTACGAGCAGTACTTC.

This clonotype was counted a few times. J is TRBJ2-1 and V is TRBV7-8; TRBD1 matches 7 bases. Trimming removed 5 bases from V and 4 bases from J; junction bases left unmatched: 8. Germline V gives CDR1 SGHVS, CDR2 FQNEAQ. This CDR3 has 15 amino acids. CDR3 nucleotides: TGTGCCAGCAGCATCCGGGACAGCCCTTACAATGAGCAGTTCTTC. Its protein is CASSIRDSPYNEQFF.

This chain links TRBV5-1 with TRBJ2-4, with D uncertain. The V gene's germline CDR1 is SGHRS and CDR2 YFSETQ. This CDR3 comprises 11 residues. The germline V and J ends were trimmed by 1 base and 13 bases, with 9 bases remaining between them. CDR3 sequence: CASSLKGKQYF. The CDR3 coding sequence is TGCGCCAGCAGCTTGAAAGGGAAGCAGTACTTC.

This chain connects TRBV12-3 or TRBV12-4 to TRBJ2-7; 10 positions agree with TRBD2. The better agreement between TRBJ2-5 and the DNA end casts doubt on the J call. The CDR3 contains 15 residues. The CDR3: CASSPSSGSTKTQYF. The DNA for the CDR3 is TGTGCCAGCAGTCCTTCTAGCGGGAGTACAAAGACCCAGTACTTC.

This clonotype was seen more than once but under ten times. The genes are TRBV6-6 and TRBJ1-1; D might be TRBD1 (5 bases). This CDR3 contains 13 residues. The V end was cut by 5 bases, the J end by 4 bases, with 11 bases between. From germline, CDR1 is MNHNY and CDR2 SVGAGI (reference sequence). CDR3 region: CASSPGPVTEAFF. In nucleotides, the CDR3 is TGTGCCAGCAGTCCGGGGCCGGTCACTGAAGCTTTCTTT.

CDR3 DNA sequence: TGTGCCAGCAGACCGGGACTAGCGGGAGTTAGCACAGATACGCAGTATTTT. Protein: CASRPGLAGVSTDTQYF. The rearrangement links TRBV12-3 or TRBV12-4 to TRBJ2-3; 14 nucleotides line up with TRBD2. This CDR3 comprises 17 residues. V was pared by 6 bases and J by 0 bases, with 5 bases of the junction left unmatched.

The chain couples TRBV5-1 to TRBJ2-3; the match to TRBD2 covers 16 bases. Germline CDR1 SGHRS, CDR2 YFSETQ. The CDR3 runs 21 residues. The ends lost 2 bases at V and 1 base at J; junction bases unmatched: 13. DNA for the CDR3: TGCGCCAGCAGCTTACCCGATTATGGGACTAGCGGGAGGGGGGGCACAGATACGCAGTATTTT. Protein sequence: CASSLPDYGTSGRGGTDTQYF.